This is a list of T cell receptor beta chains from one sample in a study of human T cells and chemical hapten exposure. MiXCR was run by TCRdb on the RACE reads, yielding one entry per CDR3 protein. The table has around 120,000 distinct CDR3 sequences, approximately 13% seen once. The starting material was whole blood, obtained in connection with sensitization to the hapten diphenylcyclopropenone (DPC). The receptors were gathered from a man between 18 and 35 years old with alopecia areata. Some clones in this sample may be carry-over from other donors' samples. Each CDR3 is given with its conserved first and last residue. D genes are given only for firm matches. Not all rows give a size; the values are once, few, many and, for expanded clones, a class.

J gene: TRBJ2-3; clone size: .; V gene: TRBV28; D gene: .; CDR3 DNA: TGTGCCAGCAGTTTCGTTGTCACAGATACGCAGTATTTT; CDR3 protein: CASSFVVTDTQYF
J gene: TRBJ2-3; clone size: .; V gene: TRBV7-6; D gene: .; CDR3 DNA: TGTGCCAGCAGCCGCGGAGGCGGAGATACGCAGTATTTT; CDR3 protein: CASSRGGGDTQYF
J gene: TRBJ2-1; clone size: few; V gene: TRBV7-9; D gene: .; CDR3 DNA: TGTGCCTCAGGTGGGATCTCCTACAATGAGCAGTTCTTC; CDR3 protein: CASGGISYNEQFF
J gene: TRBJ2-5; clone size: .; V gene: TRBV5-4; D gene: TRBD2; CDR3 DNA: TGTGCCAGCAGCTCGGGACTAGCGGGGGGGCCGGAGACCCAGTACTTC; CDR3 protein: CASSSGLAGGPETQYF
J gene: TRBJ2-7; clone size: .; V gene: TRBV20-1; D gene: TRBD1; CDR3 DNA: TGCAGTGCTTCCGGGACAGGGATGTACGAGCAGTACTTC; CDR3 protein: CSASGTGMYEQYF
J gene: TRBJ2-6; clone size: .; V gene: TRBV7-9; D gene: .; CDR3 DNA: TGTGCCAGCAGCTCCGACAGCTCTGGGGCCAACGTCCTGACTTTC; CDR3 protein: CASSSDSSGANVLTF
J gene: TRBJ1-1; clone size: many; V gene: TRBV19; D gene: TRBD1; CDR3 DNA: TGTGCCAGTAGCGGACAGGGAAAGAGGTCGCGGAACACTGAAGCTTTCTTT; CDR3 protein: CASSGQGKRSRNTEAFF
J gene: TRBJ2-7; clone size: .; V gene: TRBV11-2; D gene: .; CDR3 DNA: TGTGCCAGCAGCTTAGATCGGGGTCGCGAGCAGTACTTC; CDR3 protein: CASSLDRGREQYF
J gene: TRBJ2-1; clone size: few; V gene: TRBV7-3; D gene: TRBD1; CDR3 DNA: TGTGCCAGCAGCTTGGGACAGCTATACAATGAGCAGTTCTTC; CDR3 protein: CASSLGQLYNEQFF
J gene: TRBJ2-3; clone size: few; V gene: TRBV3-1; D gene: TRBD2; CDR3 DNA: TGTGCCAGCAGCCGCCCCTTGGGACTAGCCGCTGCAGATACGCAGTATTTT; CDR3 protein: CASSRPLGLAAADTQYF
J gene: TRBJ2-4; clone size: .; V gene: TRBV2; D gene: .; CDR3 DNA: TGTGCCAGCAATGTCGGCGGGACACCTAAAAACATTCAGTACTTC; CDR3 protein: CASNVGGTPKNIQYF
J gene: TRBJ1-2; clone size: many; V gene: TRBV4-1; D gene: TRBD1; CDR3 DNA: TGCGCCAGCAGCCCGGACAGGAGAGGAGGGATCTATGGCTACACCTTC; CDR3 protein: CASSPDRRGGIYGYTF
J gene: TRBJ1-1; clone size: few; V gene: TRBV19; D gene: TRBD1; CDR3 DNA: TGTGCCAGCAACCCGGGACAGGGGTACACTGAAGCTTTCTTT; CDR3 protein: CASNPGQGYTEAFF
J gene: TRBJ2-5; clone size: few; V gene: TRBV9; D gene: TRBD2; CDR3 DNA: TGTGCCAGCAGCGAAGGACTAGCGGGGTCGGAGACCCAGTACTTC; CDR3 protein: CASSEGLAGSETQYF
J gene: TRBJ2-1; clone size: .; V gene: TRBV29-1; D gene: .; CDR3 DNA: TGCAGCGCCGCCCACAATGAGCAGTTCTTC; CDR3 protein: CSAAHNEQFF
J gene: TRBJ2-3; clone size: .; V gene: TRBV7-2; D gene: .; CDR3 DNA: TGTGCCAGCAGCTTACTACAGGCCACAGATACGCAGTATTTT; CDR3 protein: CASSLLQATDTQYF
J gene: TRBJ2-7; clone size: .; V gene: TRBV7-9; D gene: .; CDR3 DNA: TGTGCCAGCAGCTCCTCCGTGGTTGTCTACGAGCAGTACTTC; CDR3 protein: CASSSSVVVYEQYF
J gene: TRBJ2-7; clone size: .; V gene: TRBV4-1; D gene: .; CDR3 DNA: TGCGCCAGCCGGGGGTTCGGAGGCGACGAGCAGTACTTC; CDR3 protein: CASRGFGGDEQYF
J gene: TRBJ2-7; clone size: .; V gene: TRBV5-1; D gene: .; CDR3 DNA: TGCGCCAGCAGCTTCCAGGGAAACGAGCAGTACTTC; CDR3 protein: CASSFQGNEQYF
J gene: TRBJ2-1; clone size: few; V gene: TRBV7-2; D gene: TRBD2; CDR3 DNA: TGTGCCAGCAGCACGGCCCCTAGCGGAAACAATGAGCAGTTCTTC; CDR3 protein: CASSTAPSGNNEQFF
J gene: TRBJ2-5; clone size: many; V gene: TRBV5-1; D gene: .; CDR3 DNA: TGCGCCAGCAGCTTCACAGGGCAAGTAGTGGAGACCCAGTACTTC; CDR3 protein: CASSFTGQVVETQYF
J gene: TRBJ2-3; clone size: .; V gene: TRBV7-9; D gene: .; CDR3 DNA: TGTGCCAGCAGCCGAGGAGTGGATACGCAGTATTTT; CDR3 protein: CASSRGVDTQYF
J gene: TRBJ2-1; clone size: .; V gene: TRBV12-3/TRBV12-4; D gene: .; CDR3 DNA: TGTGCCAGCAGCTCTCCGGGTCTACCCTCCAATGAGCAGTTCTTC; CDR3 protein: CASSSPGLPSNEQFF
J gene: TRBJ2-3; clone size: .; V gene: TRBV20-1; D gene: TRBD1; CDR3 DNA: TGCAGTGCCCTTAGACAGGGAGATACGCAGTATTTT; CDR3 protein: CSALRQGDTQYF
J gene: TRBJ1-5; clone size: few; V gene: TRBV18; D gene: TRBD1; CDR3 DNA: TGTGCCAGCTCAAGGACAGGGGGCAAAGATCAGCCCCAGCATTTT; CDR3 protein: CASSRTGGKDQPQHF
J gene: TRBJ1-1; clone size: few; V gene: TRBV10-2; D gene: TRBD1; CDR3 DNA: TGCGCCAGCCTTACGACAGGGACTTATTACACTGAAGCTTTCTTT; CDR3 protein: CASLTTGTYYTEAFF
J gene: TRBJ2-5; clone size: .; V gene: TRBV7-2; D gene: .; CDR3 DNA: TGTGCCAGCAGCGGATCCGGGACACTAGAGACCCAGTACTTC; CDR3 protein: CASSGSGTLETQYF
J gene: TRBJ2-1; clone size: .; V gene: TRBV7-2; D gene: .; CDR3 DNA: TGTGCCAGCAGCTCGCAGGGTGGAAATGAGCAGTTCTTC; CDR3 protein: CASSSQGGNEQFF
J gene: TRBJ1-1; clone size: .; V gene: TRBV6-5; D gene: .; CDR3 DNA: TGTGCCAGCAGTTACTCGATAGGCAAAGGGAACACTGAAGCTTTCTTT; CDR3 protein: CASSYSIGKGNTEAFF
J gene: TRBJ1-1; clone size: few; V gene: TRBV28; D gene: .; CDR3 DNA: TGTGCCAGTCAGGGGCCCATGGAGGAATTCTTT; CDR3 protein: CASQGPMEEFF
J gene: TRBJ1-5; clone size: .; V gene: TRBV20-1; D gene: TRBD1; CDR3 DNA: TGCAGTGCCGAGGGACAGGAGCATTATAGCGATCAGCCCCAGCATTTT; CDR3 protein: CSAEGQEHYSDQPQHF
J gene: TRBJ2-1; clone size: few; V gene: TRBV12-3/TRBV12-4; D gene: .; CDR3 DNA: TGTGCCAGCAGTTTATCACTCAGTAATGAGCAGTTCTTC; CDR3 protein: CASSLSLSNEQFF
J gene: TRBJ2-7; clone size: few; V gene: TRBV7-9; D gene: .; CDR3 DNA: TGTGCCAGCAGCCCTTCATCCGGGGGAAACTCCTACGAGCAGTACTTC; CDR3 protein: CASSPSSGGNSYEQYF
J gene: TRBJ2-7; clone size: few; V gene: TRBV5-6; D gene: TRBD1; CDR3 DNA: TGTGCCAGCAGCTCCCAGGGGGTCTACGAGCAGTACTTC; CDR3 protein: CASSSQGVYEQYF
J gene: TRBJ2-7; clone size: few; V gene: TRBV6-4; D gene: .; CDR3 DNA: TGTGCCAGCAGTGGGACTGAACTCTACGAGCAGTACTTC; CDR3 protein: CASSGTELYEQYF
J gene: TRBJ1-2; clone size: few; V gene: TRBV28; D gene: TRBD1; CDR3 DNA: TGTGCCAGCAGCCCCGACAGGGCTCATGGCTACACCTTC; CDR3 protein: CASSPDRAHGYTF
J gene: TRBJ2-7; clone size: .; V gene: TRBV28; D gene: TRBD1; CDR3 DNA: TGTGCCAGCAGAACACCAGGGGGCGAGCAGTACTTC; CDR3 protein: CASRTPGGEQYF
J gene: TRBJ2-3; clone size: .; V gene: TRBV20-1; D gene: .; CDR3 DNA: TGCAGTGCCAATAGCGGATTTAGCACAGATACGCAGTATTTT; CDR3 protein: CSANSGFSTDTQYF
J gene: TRBJ1-1; clone size: few; V gene: TRBV14; D gene: .; CDR3 DNA: TGTGCCACCACCAGGGACGGACTACCCTCTGAAGCTTTCTTT; CDR3 protein: CATTRDGLPSEAFF
J gene: TRBJ2-7; clone size: .; V gene: TRBV7-9; D gene: .; CDR3 DNA: TGTGCCAGCAGCTTAGCGGGGGGCGAGCAGTACTTC; CDR3 protein: CASSLAGGEQYF
J gene: TRBJ1-2; clone size: .; V gene: TRBV4-3; D gene: TRBD1; CDR3 DNA: TGCGCCAGCAGCCAGGAACACGGACAGGGGATCTATGGCTACACCTTC; CDR3 protein: CASSQEHGQGIYGYTF
J gene: TRBJ2-5; clone size: few; V gene: TRBV7-6; D gene: .; CDR3 DNA: TGTGCCAGCAGCTTAGAGGGCCTGATGGAGACCCAGTACTTC; CDR3 protein: CASSLEGLMETQYF
J gene: TRBJ2-5; clone size: .; V gene: TRBV9; D gene: .; CDR3 DNA: TGTGCCAGCAGCTTGGGGGTGCTCCAAGAGACCCAGTACTTC; CDR3 protein: CASSLGVLQETQYF
J gene: TRBJ1-5; clone size: few; V gene: TRBV11-2; D gene: .; CDR3 DNA: TGTGCCAGCAGCTCATTGGACACTAGCAATCAGCCCCAGCATTTT; CDR3 protein: CASSSLDTSNQPQHF
J gene: TRBJ2-5; clone size: .; V gene: TRBV4-3; D gene: .; CDR3 DNA: TGCGCCAGCAGCCAATCACTAGAAGAGACCGAGTACTTC; CDR3 protein: CASSQSLEETEYF
J gene: TRBJ2-5; clone size: few; V gene: TRBV11-3; D gene: TRBD1; CDR3 DNA: TGTGCCAGCAGCTCCCGGGACAGGAGCCAAGAGACCCAGTACTTC; CDR3 protein: CASSSRDRSQETQYF